The next 27 T cell receptor beta chains were all read from a single sample in a study of blood T cell repertoires in COVID-19. Only in-frame clones appear in the TCRdb table, and some are missing; sequencing was by immunoSEQ multiplex PCR. The table has 400,000 to 450,000 clones, about 90% seen once. Sequencing input: peripheral blood. These receptors came from a man aged 18 to 35 with COVID-19, enrolled during active disease.

The chain carries TRBV7-9 and TRBJ2-2; D is unresolved. This CDR3 is 13 amino acids long. Trimming cost V 3 bases and J 4 bases, with 6 bases left between them. Germline V gives CDR1 SEHNR, CDR2 FQNEAQ (reference sequence). For the CDR3, the DNA is TGTGCCAGCAGCTTCCAGCGCACCGGGGAGCTGTTTTTT. Protein product: CASSFQRTGELFF.

This chain joins TRBV5-1 and TRBJ2-1; weak D call: TRBD2 (5 bases). The CDR3 loop spans 13 amino acids. Trimming removed 2 bases from V and 5 bases from J, with 8 bases in between. In germline, CDR1 is SGHRS, CDR2 YFSETQ. CDR3 sequence: CASSLAADNEQFF. The CDR3 DNA is TGCGCCAGCAGCTTAGCGGCCGACAATGAGCAGTTCTTC.

CDR3 nucleotide sequence: TGCGCCAGCAGTCAAACCCCGGGACAGGGGACTAGCGGGGACAAATTAGCTAGCACAGATACGCAGTATTTT. This gives the protein CASSQTPGQGTSGDKLASTDTQYF. The rearrangement joins TRBV10-1 to TRBJ2-3, with TRBD2 matching over 13 bases. This CDR3 is 24 amino acids long. V trimming: 5 bases; J trimming: 0 bases; junction bases outside the gene matches: 26. CDR1 is WNHNN, CDR2 SYGVQD, per germline (reference sequence).

The genes are TRBV6-6 and TRBJ2-2, with 9 bases aligning to TRBD2. The germline CDR1 and CDR2 sequences are MNHNY and SVGAGI (reference sequence). V lost 6 bases and J lost 5; bases outside the gene matches: 7. There are 15 residues in the CDR3. The CDR3 coding sequence is TGTGCCAGCAGGGGCGCGGCGGGAGGGACCGGGGAGCTGTTTTTT. Translation gives CASRGAAGGTGELFF.

This chain connects TRBV7-2 to TRBJ2-7; no definite D call. V lost 1 base, J lost 3 bases, and 16 bases lay in between. CDR3 length: 16 residues. Per the germline V gene, CDR1 is SGHTA and CDR2 is FQGNSA. The CDR3 sequence is CASSLVGRLEDYEQYF. The CDR3 nucleotides are TGTGCCAGCAGCTTAGTCGGCCGGTTAGAGGACTACGAGCAGTACTTC.

This clone was detected a few times. The CDR3, as DNA: TGTGCCAGCAGGAGGGCTAGCTCCTACAATGAGCAGTTCTTC. Translation: CASRRASSYNEQFF. The chain joins TRBV2 to TRBJ2-1; tentatively, D is TRBD2 (5 bases). V gave up 6 bases and J gave up 0 bases, with 9 bases separating them. This CDR3 has 14 amino acids. Germline V gene lookup returns CDR1 SNHLY and CDR2 FYNNEI. The whole variable domain, remainder taken from reference TRBV2 and TRBJ2-1, is EPEVTQTPSHQVTQMGQEVILRCVPISNHLYFYWYRQILGQKVEFLVSFYNNEISEKSEIFDDQFSVERPDGSNFTLKIRSTKLEDSAMYFCASRRASSYNEQFFGPGTRLTVL.

The rearrangement links TRBV27 to TRBJ1-5, with D possibly TRBD1 on 5 matching bases. CDR1 and CDR2 (germline): MNHEY, SMNVEV (reference sequence). This CDR3 contains 15 residues. Deletions cut 1 base from V and 3 bases from J, with 10 bases between. CDR3 sequence (DNA): TGTGCCAGCAGTTTATTCCAGGGTAACAATCAGCCCCAGCATTTT. It translates to CASSLFQGNNQPQHF.

This clone was detected only once. The rearrangement uses TRBV18 and TRBJ2-3; D gene ambiguous. Per the germline V gene, CDR1 is KGHSH and CDR2 is LQKENI. The CDR3 covers 13 residues. Trimming shortened V by 5 bases and J by 2 bases, and 8 bases separated the two germline ends. The CDR3 reads CASSSTSTDTQYF. DNA of the CDR3: TGTGCCAGCTCATCCACTTCCACAGATACGCAGTATTTT.

The chain employs TRBV13 and TRBJ2-3, with a tentative D call TRBD2 (5 bases). This CDR3 is 12 amino acids long. Deletions cut 6 bases from V and 5 bases from J, with 9 bases between. Germline V gives CDR1 PRHDT, CDR2 FYEKMQ (reference sequence). The CDR3 DNA follows: TGTGCCAGCAGTTTCGAGGGAGATACGCAGTATTTT. Its protein is CASSFEGDTQYF.

J is TRBJ2-5 and V is TRBV4-1, with 8 bases identical to TRBD2. CDR1 and CDR2 (germline): MGHRA, YSYEKL. The CDR3 runs 18 residues. V lost 0 bases, J lost 4 bases, and 13 bases stayed unmatched. The CDR3 DNA reads TGCGCCAGCAGCCAAGATCCCTTGGCCGGGGGGGCTGGAGAGACCCAGTACTTC. Translating gives CASSQDPLAGGAGETQYF.

The chain uses TRBV6-1 and TRBJ2-7; D possibly corresponds to TRBD2 (6 bases). The CDR3 totals 13 residues. V lost 0 bases and J lost 4, with 7 bases in between. Germline V gene sequence: CDR1 MNHNS, CDR2 SASEGT. The CDR3 DNA is TGTGCCAGCAGTGAAGCGGGACTTTACGAGCAGTACTTC. It yields the protein CASSEAGLYEQYF.

This chain connects TRBV11-1 to TRBJ2-5; a weak D match, TRBD1 (6 bases). The CDR3 is made up of 16 amino acids. Germline V gives CDR1 SGHAT, CDR2 FQDESV (reference sequence). V lost 4 bases to trimming and J lost 4 bases, with 19 bases between them. The CDR3 DNA follows: TGTGCCAGCAGCTCTAGTGGAGACAGGTTAGCAGAGACCCAGTACTTC. The encoded protein is CASSSSGDRLAETQYF.

This clone showed up just once. V and J are TRBV6-6 and TRBJ2-7, with 9 bases lining up with TRBD1. The CDR3 runs 15 residues. The V gene end was trimmed by 0 bases and the J gene end by 3 bases; junction bases not matched to a gene: 3. CDR1 and CDR2 (germline): MNHNY, SVGAGI (reference sequence). In DNA form, the CDR3 reads TGTGCCAGCAGTTACTCGGGGACAGGGCTCTACGAGCAGTACTTC. Its protein is CASSYSGTGLYEQYF.

The chain combines TRBV15 with TRBJ2-6, with 8 positions matching TRBD2. J was trimmed by 3 bases and V by 0 bases; bases with no gene match: 1. This CDR3 is built from 16 residues. CDR1 and CDR2 (germline): LNHNV, YYDKDF (reference sequence). Here the CDR3 reads CATSRESGGGANVLTF. CDR3 DNA sequence: TGTGCCACCAGCAGAGAGAGCGGGGGTGGGGCCAACGTCCTGACTTTC.

The chain employs TRBV3-1 (or the pseudogene TRBV3-2) and TRBJ2-5; D possibly corresponds to TRBD1 (6 bases). From germline, CDR1 is LGHDT and CDR2 YNNKEL (reference sequence). The V end was cut by 5 bases, the J end by 1 base, with 11 bases between. The CDR3 covers 14 residues. The CDR3 nucleotides read TGTGCCAGCAGCAACAGGGACCTCCAAGAGACCCAGTACTTC. It specifies CASSNRDLQETQYF.

The chain joins TRBV4-1 to TRBJ2-7, with TRBD2 identical over 9 bases. The ends lost 4 bases at V and 3 bases at J; junction bases unmatched: 1. Germline loops: CDR1 MGHRA, CDR2 YSYEKL. CDR3 length: 13 residues. The CDR3 spells CASSPTSGYEQYF. The DNA for the CDR3 is TGCGCCAGCAGCCCGACTAGCGGCTACGAGCAGTACTTC.

The chain's CDR3 is CASSQEGTGGEPQHF. The CDR3 DNA sequence: TGCGCCAGCAGCCAAGAAGGGACAGGGGGAGAGCCCCAGCATTTT. This chain uses TRBV4-1 with TRBJ1-5, with 11 bases fitting TRBD1. Germline V gene lookup returns CDR1 MGHRA and CDR2 YSYEKL. The CDR3 is made up of 15 amino acids. The trim removed 0 bases at V and 8 bases at J, leaving 3 bases unmatched.

The chain employs TRBV19 and TRBJ2-5, with D tentatively TRBD1 (5 bases). Per germline, CDR1 LNHDA and CDR2 SQIVND (reference sequence). The CDR3 has 15 residues. Trimming took off 3 bases at V and 9 bases at J, with 20 bases between the two ends. The CDR3 nucleotides are TGTGCCAGTAGTATTAGAAGGGAATTAATAGGGGCCCAGTACTTC. It translates to CASSIRRELIGAQYF.

This clone was counted between two and nine times. CDR3 sequence: CASSLGGTYEKLFF. The DNA of the CDR3 is TGTGCCAGCAGTCTAGGGGGAACGTACGAAAAACTGTTTTTT. The chain recombines TRBV6-6 with TRBJ1-4; a weak D match, TRBD1 (6 bases). The ends were cut back, 5 bases at V and 8 bases at J, with 15 bases in the middle. Per the germline V gene, CDR1 is MNHNY and CDR2 is SVGAGI (reference sequence). This CDR3 has 14 residues.

The chain joins TRBV6-1 to TRBJ1-5; D gene unclear. The germline V gene encodes CDR1 MNHNS and CDR2 SASEGT. The length of the CDR3 is 13 residues. V shed 2 bases and J shed 5 bases, with 7 bases lying between them. For the CDR3, the DNA is TGTGCCAGCAGTGAAATATTCGATCAGCCCCAGCATTTT. This codes for CASSEIFDQPQHF.

This clone was found once. The chain joins TRBV27 to TRBJ2-7; TRBD2 matches at 9 bases. Germline V gene sequence: CDR1 MNHEY, CDR2 SMNVEV (reference sequence). V shed 2 bases, J shed 9 bases, and the junction held 14 bases outside the gene matches. This CDR3 spans 16 amino acids. For the CDR3, the DNA is TGTGCCAGCAGTTTAAGGCCGGATAGCGGGAGTGTGGGGCAGTACTTC. Translation gives CASSLRPDSGSVGQYF.

The chain employs TRBV4-1 and TRBJ2-2, with 8 positions matching TRBD2. In germline, CDR1 is MGHRA, CDR2 YSYEKL. CDR3 length equals 17 residues. V trimming: 3 bases; J trimming: 4 bases; junction bases outside the gene matches: 10. The CDR3 DNA reads TGCGCCAGCAGCCAGTCCCGCCTAGCGGGCAGCACCGGGGAGCTGTTTTTT. It encodes CASSQSRLAGSTGELFF.

The chain carries TRBV3-1 (or the pseudogene TRBV3-2) and TRBJ2-5, with 8 bases matching TRBD2. CDR3 length: 17 amino acids. Germline CDR1 and CDR2: LGHDT and YNNKEL (reference sequence). The trim removed 1 base at V and 5 bases at J, leaving 12 bases unmatched. Here the CDR3 reads CASSQGLLGPSGETQYF. CDR3 sequence (DNA): TGTGCCAGCAGCCAAGGCCTTCTTGGGCCTAGCGGGGAGACCCAGTACTTC.

This clone was detected only once. The J gene is TRBJ2-1, the V gene TRBV6-6; weak D call: TRBD2 (7 bases). The CDR3 is made up of 15 amino acids. CDR1 and CDR2 (germline): MNHNY, SVGAGI (reference sequence). Trimming cost V 6 bases and J 2 bases, with 14 bases left between them. Written as DNA, the CDR3 is TGTGCCAGCAGGGGGGGGCAGCGTACCTACAATGAGCAGTTCTTC. Its protein product is CASRGGQRTYNEQFF.

The rearrangement links TRBV5-4 to TRBJ2-7; tentatively, D is TRBD1 (5 bases). The V gene lost 0 bases and the J gene lost 0 bases, with 10 bases spanning the gap. Germline V CDR1 and CDR2: SGHNT, YYREEE (reference sequence). The CDR3 contains 15 residues. The CDR3 loop is CASSLGGGNSYEQYF. CDR3 DNA: TGTGCCAGCAGCTTGGGGGGCGGAAACTCCTACGAGCAGTACTTC.

V is TRBV3-1 (or the pseudogene TRBV3-2) and J is TRBJ2-7; 10 bases line up with TRBD1. J gave up 5 bases and V 8 bases, and 6 bases lay outside the gene matches. Looked up from germline, CDR1 is LGHDT and CDR2 is YNNKEL (reference sequence). The CDR3 covers 13 residues. As DNA, the CDR3 is TGTGCCAGCCGGGGGGACAGGGGCCACGAGCAGTACTTC. This translates into CASRGDRGHEQYF.

The chain carries TRBV27 and TRBJ2-7, with a tentative D call TRBD2 (6 bases). The germline V and J ends were trimmed by 5 bases and 3 bases, with 14 bases remaining between them. This CDR3 contains 14 residues. The V gene's germline CDR1 is MNHEY and CDR2 SMNVEV (reference sequence). For the CDR3, the DNA is TGTGCCAGCAGTCCCCGGACTACCCACTACGAGCAGTACTTC. As protein: CASSPRTTHYEQYF.